This entry lists 13 T cell receptor beta chains sequenced from one sample in a study of OX40 agonist ivuxolimab in advanced cancers. The method was immunoSEQ multiplex PCR; TCRdb's version includes in-frame clones alone and lacks a portion of them. The data contain 60,000 to 80,000 clones, roughly 78% of them seen just once; the ten biggest clones take up about a tenth. Sequencing used CD4+ or CD8+ T cells sorted from blood, obtained in a trial of the OX40 agonist ivuxolimab. The receptors derive from an adult with an advanced solid tumor such as melanoma, head and neck, liver or kidney cancer.

The gene calls are TRBV2 and TRBJ2-2, with 8 nucleotides matching TRBD1. V lost 4 bases to trimming and J lost 5 bases; unmatched junction nucleotides: 9. The germline V gene has CDR1 SNHLY and CDR2 FYNNEI. This CDR3 region has 16 residues. The DNA of the CDR3 is TGTGCCAGCAGTGGCCCGGGACAGGAATTGACCGGGGAGCTGTTTTTT. This sequence encodes CASSGPGQELTGELFF. Drawing the rest from reference TRBV2 and TRBJ2-2, the complete variable domain is EPEVTQTPSHQVTQMGQEVILRCVPISNHLYFYWYRQILGQKVEFLVSFYNNEISEKSEIFDDQFSVERPDGSNFTLKIRSTKLEDSAMYFCASSGPGQELTGELFFGEGSRLTVL.

V gene TRBV7-9 combines with J gene TRBJ2-2; TRBD1 might be the D (5 bases). Germline loops: CDR1 SEHNR, CDR2 FQNEAQ (reference sequence). The CDR3 consists of 16 residues. V was pared by 4 bases and J by 4 bases, with 16 bases between. The CDR3 nucleotides are TGTGCCAGCAGCTCCGCCGACTCAGGGATCACCGGGGAGCTGTTTTTT. This translates into CASSSADSGITGELFF.

This chain joins TRBV12-5 and TRBJ2-3; 12 positions agree with TRBD2. The V gene end was trimmed by 6 bases and the J gene end by 0 bases; junction bases not matched to a gene: 4. The germline V gene has CDR1 LGHNT and CDR2 FRNRAP. This CDR3 is 16 amino acids long. CDR3 in amino acids: CASGSGLAGSTDTQYF. The CDR3 DNA reads as TGTGCTAGTGGAAGTGGACTAGCGGGAAGCACAGATACGCAGTATTTT.

The genes are TRBV19 and TRBJ2-7; no clear D. V was shortened by 5 bases and J by 0 bases, with 11 bases between the two germline ends. The CDR3 is 14 amino acids. From germline, CDR1 is LNHDA and CDR2 SQIVND (reference sequence). CDR3 in amino acids: CASSRLPGSYEQYF. Here the CDR3 DNA reads TGTGCCAGTAGTCGGCTTCCTGGCTCCTACGAGCAGTACTTC. Complete variable domain (other parts from reference TRBV19 and TRBJ2-7): DGGITQSPKYLFRKEGQNVTLSCEQNLNHDAMYWYRQDPGQGLRLIYYSQIVNDFQKGDIAEGYSVSREKKESFPLTVTSAQKNPTAFYLCASSRLPGSYEQYFGPGTRLTVT.

This clone has just a few counts. The V call is TRBV10-3, the J call TRBJ1-6, with D possibly being TRBD1 (6 bases). Deletions cut 10 bases from V and 5 bases from J, with 12 bases between. The germline V gene has CDR1 ENHRY and CDR2 SYGVKD. This CDR3 spans 13 amino acids. The CDR3 loop reads CATGQGNNSPLHF. The CDR3 DNA reads TGTGCCACCGGTCAGGGGAATAATTCACCCCTCCACTTT.

This chain uses TRBV27 with TRBJ2-3; 10 bases fit TRBD2. CDR3 length: 19 amino acids. Losses at the gene ends were 2 bases for V and 2 bases for J; bases not matched to a gene: 13. CDR1 and CDR2 from the germline V gene are MNHEY and SMNVEV (reference sequence). CDR3 loop: CASSLRVQREGRDTDTQYF. The CDR3 DNA follows: TGTGCCAGCAGTTTACGGGTTCAGCGGGAGGGCCGGGACACAGATACGCAGTATTTT.

The chain combines TRBV6-1 with TRBJ1-4; D is ambiguous. Germline lookup yields CDR1 MNHNS and CDR2 SASEGT. Trimming took 2 bases from V and 8 from J, leaving 3 bases between them. The CDR3 runs to 11 residues. The CDR3 nucleotides read TGTGCCAGCAGTGAATACGAAAAACTGTTTTTT. This codes for CASSEYEKLFF.

V gene TRBV21-1 combines with J gene TRBJ2-7; TRBD2 is taken as the D call from the table, unchecked against the DNA. TRBV21-1 is labeled a pseudogene. CDR3 length: 17 residues. The CDR3 region has the DNA TGTGCCAGCAGCAGGAGCCCTAGCGGGGCGAGCTCCTACGAGCAGTACTTC. Translated, it gives CASSRSPSGASSYEQYF.

The chain has TRBV6-4 and TRBJ1-6, with D perhaps matching TRBD1 (5 bases). Trimming pared 2 bases from V and 0 bases from J, leaving 17 bases between. This CDR3 spans 19 amino acids. Germline CDR1 and CDR2: MRHNA and SNTAGT. This CDR3 is CASSDGWQGTSSYNSPLHF. The DNA of the CDR3 is TGTGCCAGCAGTGACGGGTGGCAGGGTACAAGCTCCTATAATTCACCCCTCCACTTT.

The V and J genes are TRBV14 and TRBJ2-3; the D gene is possibly TRBD1 (6 bases). V was clipped by 3 bases and J by 4 bases, with 23 bases between them. Germline CDR1 and CDR2: SGHDN and FVKESK. The CDR3 has 18 amino acids. CDR3 sequence reads: CASSQLRGFNYVPDTQYF. CDR3 nucleotide sequence: TGTGCCAGCAGCCAGTTAAGGGGGTTTAATTATGTTCCAGATACGCAGTATTTT.

This chain links TRBV6-6 with TRBJ1-6; no clear D gene. The CDR3 is 12 amino acids. From germline, CDR1 is MNHNY and CDR2 SVGAGI (reference sequence). V was trimmed by 6 bases and J by 4 bases, leaving 4 bases between them. CDR3 sequence: CASRPYNSPLHF. The CDR3 region has the DNA TGTGCCAGCAGGCCTTATAATTCACCCCTCCACTTT.

The rearrangement uses TRBV6-4 and TRBJ2-2; D might be TRBD2 (7 bases). This CDR3 is built from 17 residues. V was shortened by 6 bases and J by 0 bases, with 17 bases between the two germline ends. The germline gives CDR1 MRHNA, CDR2 SNTAGT. For the CDR3, the DNA is TGTGCCAGCAGGGGGGGGCAGATCGACGCGAACACCGGGGAGCTGTTTTTT. This translates into CASRGGQIDANTGELFF.

The chain couples TRBV7-3 to TRBJ2-2; 12 bases are shared with TRBD1. Trimming removed 5 bases from V and 9 bases from J; junction bases left unmatched: 4. CDR1 is SGHTA and CDR2 is FQGTGA in the germline V gene. The CDR3 covers 14 residues. The DNA of the CDR3 is TGTGCCAGCAGCCGCGGGACAGGGGGCAGGGAGCTGTTTTTT. As protein: CASSRGTGGRELFF. Full variable domain (outside the CDR3, taken from reference TRBV7-3 and TRBJ2-2): GAGVSQTPSNKVTEKGKYVELRCDPISGHTALYWYRQSLGQGPEFLIYFQGTGAADDSGLPNDRFFAVRPEGSVSTLKIQRTERGDSAVYLCASSRGTGGRELFFGEGSRLTVL.